The T cell receptor beta chain under discussion was sequenced for a study of Ad26.COV2.S vaccination and SARS-CoV-2 variants. Study information: Donor joined the COV1001 Ad26.COV2.S trial arm.

This CDR3 contains 15 residues. CDR1 and CDR2 from the germline V gene are LNHNV and YYDKDF (reference sequence). Trimming took 0 bases from V and 3 from J; bases not matched to a gene: 3. Produced via immunoSEQ multiplex PCR; TCRdb's table is partial and in-frame only. Of over 400,000 clones detected, roughly 87% appear once; the ten largest clones hold roughly 4%. Regarding treatment: 19 received Ad26.COV2.S at low or high dose, single or two shots; several received placebo; per-sample allocation not given. Repertoires come from day 63 after the first vaccine or placebo injection. Findings of the study overall: People who got the vaccine or the placebo had similar non-spike TCR breadth. Reportedly, after vaccination the spike-specific CD8+ and CD4+ T cell responses displayed substantial breadth.

About this clone: Its cognate antigen is unknown.

The receptor was derived from a person aged 18-60 years who received the Ad26.COV2.S COVID-19 vaccine or a placebo. The chain uses TRBV15 and TRBJ2-7; 9 bases agree with TRBD1. Sequencing was performed on peripheral blood, taken in a trial of Ad26.COV2.S vaccine versus placebo. The CDR3 nucleotides read TGTGCCACCAGCAGAGAGCGGACAGGGGTCTACGAGCAGTACTTC. This codes for CATSRERTGVYEQYF.